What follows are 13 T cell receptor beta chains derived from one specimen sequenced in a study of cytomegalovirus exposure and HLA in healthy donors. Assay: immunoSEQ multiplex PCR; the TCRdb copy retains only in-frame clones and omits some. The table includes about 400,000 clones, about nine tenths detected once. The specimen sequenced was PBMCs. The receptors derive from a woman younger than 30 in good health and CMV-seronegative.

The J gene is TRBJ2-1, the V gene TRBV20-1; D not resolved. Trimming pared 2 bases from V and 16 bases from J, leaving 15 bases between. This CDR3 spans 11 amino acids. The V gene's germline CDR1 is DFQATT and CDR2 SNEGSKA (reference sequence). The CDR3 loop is CSARTRLEVFF. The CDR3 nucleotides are TGCAGTGCTAGAACTCGGCTTGAGGTATTCTTC.

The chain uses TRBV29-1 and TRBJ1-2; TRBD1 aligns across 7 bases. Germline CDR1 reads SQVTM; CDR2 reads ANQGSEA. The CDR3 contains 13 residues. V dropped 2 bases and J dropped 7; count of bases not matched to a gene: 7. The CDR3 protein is CSVELRQGSGYTF. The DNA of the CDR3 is TGCAGCGTTGAACTCCGACAGGGAAGTGGCTACACCTTC.

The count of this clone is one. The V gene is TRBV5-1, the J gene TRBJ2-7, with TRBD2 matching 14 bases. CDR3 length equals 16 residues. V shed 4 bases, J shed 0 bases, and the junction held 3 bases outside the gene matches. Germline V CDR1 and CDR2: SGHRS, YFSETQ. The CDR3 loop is CASSPGTSGSSYEQYF. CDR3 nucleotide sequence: TGCGCCAGCAGCCCGGGGACTAGCGGGAGCTCCTACGAGCAGTACTTC.

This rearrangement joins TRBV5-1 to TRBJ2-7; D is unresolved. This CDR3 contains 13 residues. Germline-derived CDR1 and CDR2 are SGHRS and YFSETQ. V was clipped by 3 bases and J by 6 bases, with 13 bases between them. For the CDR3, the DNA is TGCGCCAGCAGCTCCGACCTCTCGGGCGAGCAGTACTTC. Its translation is CASSSDLSGEQYF.

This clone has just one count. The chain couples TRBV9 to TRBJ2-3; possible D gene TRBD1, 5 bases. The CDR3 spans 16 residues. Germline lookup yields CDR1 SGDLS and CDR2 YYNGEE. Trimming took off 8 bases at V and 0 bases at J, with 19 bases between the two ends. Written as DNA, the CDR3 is TGTGCCAGACCCAAACGGAACAGGAAAAGCACAGATACGCAGTATTTT. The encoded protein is CARPKRNRKSTDTQYF. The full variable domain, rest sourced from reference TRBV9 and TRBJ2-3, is DSGVTQTPKHLITATGQRVTLRCSPRSGDLSVYWYQQSLDQGLQFLIQYYNGEERAKGNILERFSAQQFPDLHSELNLSSLELGDSALYFCARPKRNRKSTDTQYFGPGTRLTVL.

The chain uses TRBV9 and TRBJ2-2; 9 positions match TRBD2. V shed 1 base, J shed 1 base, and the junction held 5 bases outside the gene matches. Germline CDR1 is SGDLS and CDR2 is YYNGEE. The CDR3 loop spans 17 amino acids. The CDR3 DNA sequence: TGTGCCAGCAGCGTACTCCCTAGCGGGAAGAACACCGGGGAGCTGTTTTTT. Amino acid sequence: CASSVLPSGKNTGELFF.

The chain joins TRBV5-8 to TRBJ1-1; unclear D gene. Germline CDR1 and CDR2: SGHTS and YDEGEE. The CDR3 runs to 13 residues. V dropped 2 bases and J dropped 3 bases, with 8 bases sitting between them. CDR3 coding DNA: TGTGCCAGCAGCTTAACCGGGTACACTGAAGCTTTCTTT. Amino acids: CASSLTGYTEAFF.

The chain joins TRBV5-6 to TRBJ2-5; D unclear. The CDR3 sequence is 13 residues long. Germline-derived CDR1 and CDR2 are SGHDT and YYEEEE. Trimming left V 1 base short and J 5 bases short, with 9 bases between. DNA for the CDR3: TGTGCCAGCAGCTTGACAGTGCAGGAGACCCAGTACTTC. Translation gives CASSLTVQETQYF.

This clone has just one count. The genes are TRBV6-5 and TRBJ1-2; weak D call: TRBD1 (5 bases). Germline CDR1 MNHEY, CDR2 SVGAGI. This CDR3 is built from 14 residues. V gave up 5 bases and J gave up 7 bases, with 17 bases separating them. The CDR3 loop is CASSAVGEGSGYTF. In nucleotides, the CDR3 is TGTGCCAGCAGTGCGGTTGGGGAGGGGTCTGGCTACACCTTC.

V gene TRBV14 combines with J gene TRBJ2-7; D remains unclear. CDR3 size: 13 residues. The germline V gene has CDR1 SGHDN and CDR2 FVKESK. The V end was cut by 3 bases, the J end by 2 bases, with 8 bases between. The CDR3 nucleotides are TGTGCCAGCAGCCACCAGATGACCTACGAGCAGTACTTC. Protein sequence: CASSHQMTYEQYF. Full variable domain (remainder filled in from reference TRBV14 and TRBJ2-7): EAGVTQFPSHSVIEKGQTVTLRCDPISGHDNLYWYRRVMGKEIKFLLHFVKESKQDESGMPNNRFLAERTGGTYSTLKVQPAELEDSGVYFCASSHQMTYEQYFGPGTRLTVT.

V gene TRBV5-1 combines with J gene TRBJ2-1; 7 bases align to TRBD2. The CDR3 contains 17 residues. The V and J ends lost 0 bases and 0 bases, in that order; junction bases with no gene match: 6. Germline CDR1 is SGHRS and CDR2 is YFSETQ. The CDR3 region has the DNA TGCGCCAGCAGCTTGGGGAGCGGGACCCTCTCCTACAATGAGCAGTTCTTC. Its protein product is CASSLGSGTLSYNEQFF.

The CDR3 sequence is CASSQGRDSSYEQYF. CDR3 DNA sequence: TGTGCCAGCAGCCAAGGCCGGGACAGCTCCTACGAGCAGTACTTC. The rearrangement links TRBV14 to TRBJ2-7, with 7 bases that match TRBD1. The length of the CDR3 is 15 residues. Unmatched junction bases numbered 3, after V lost 1 base and J lost 0 bases. CDR1 SGHDN and CDR2 FVKESK come from the germline V gene.

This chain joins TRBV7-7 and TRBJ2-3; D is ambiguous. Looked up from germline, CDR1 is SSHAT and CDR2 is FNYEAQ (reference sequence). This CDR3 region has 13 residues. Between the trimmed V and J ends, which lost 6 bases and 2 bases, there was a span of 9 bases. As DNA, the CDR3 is TGTGCCAGCAGTTCGGTTCTCACAGATACGCAGTATTTT. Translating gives CASSSVLTDTQYF.